A single sample gave rise to the 30 T cell receptor beta chains below, sequenced in a study of beta chain features in type 1 diabetes. Every isolated RNA sample was fully reverse transcribed, so sequencing captured expressed TCRB transcripts. The protocol was immunoSEQ multiplex PCR, while the TCRdb copy is restricted to in-frame clones and leaves out a portion. There are around 330,000 clones in the sample; approximately 10% occur only once, and 0.015% lies in the top ten. Sequencing input: naive CD4+ T cells from blood. The receptors here all came from a woman in her twenties or thirties in good health.

The table lists this clone with a few counts. The chain has TRBV2 and TRBJ1-5, with D possibly matching TRBD1 (6 bases). Germline V CDR1 and CDR2: SNHLY, FYNNEI. Between the trimmed V and J ends, which lost 2 bases and 3 bases, there was a span of 11 bases. The CDR3 totals 15 residues. The CDR3 reads CASSESQGINQPQHF. In DNA form, the CDR3 reads TGTGCCAGCAGTGAATCTCAGGGGATCAATCAGCCCCAGCATTTT.

The chain links TRBV7-3 to TRBJ1-1; no reliable D call. V was clipped by 1 base and J by 2 bases, with 11 bases between them. The germline V gene has CDR1 SGHTA and CDR2 FQGTGA. The CDR3 length is 15 residues. The chain's CDR3 is CASSLNNVVNTEAFF. DNA of the CDR3: TGTGCCAGCAGCTTAAATAACGTAGTAAACACTGAAGCTTTCTTT. Drawing the rest from reference TRBV7-3 and TRBJ1-1, the complete variable domain is GAGVSQTPSNKVTEKGKYVELRCDPISGHTALYWYRQSLGQGPEFLIYFQGTGAADDSGLPNDRFFAVRPEGSVSTLKIQRTERGDSAVYLCASSLNNVVNTEAFFGQGTRLTVV.

J is TRBJ2-1 and V is TRBV25-1, with D tentatively TRBD2 (5 bases). V was trimmed by 6 bases and J by 9 bases, leaving 9 bases between them. The CDR3 covers 11 residues. Germline CDR1 is MGHDK and CDR2 is SYGVNS. CDR3 nucleotides: TGTGCCAGCAGAAGAGGGTCTGAGCAGTTCTTC. This sequence encodes CASRRGSEQFF.

This clone was counted a few times. CDR3 nucleotide sequence: TGTGCCAGCAGCTCCGGACAGTACGATACGCAGTATTTT. Protein: CASSSGQYDTQYF. The rearrangement joins TRBV5-6 to TRBJ2-3; weak D call: TRBD1 (6 bases). V was trimmed by 3 bases and J by 6 bases, leaving 11 bases between them. This CDR3 contains 13 residues. The germline V gene has CDR1 SGHDT and CDR2 YYEEEE.

This clone was seen only a few times. The rearrangement links TRBV7-2 to TRBJ2-7, with 8 bases lining up with TRBD2. Trimming removed 5 bases from V and 9 bases from J; junction bases left unmatched: 6. CDR1 is SGHTA, CDR2 FQGNSA, per germline. CDR3 length: 12 amino acids. CDR3 bases: TGTGCCAGCAGCCTTATCACTAGCGGGCAGTACTTC. Protein product: CASSLITSGQYF.

This clone was counted only a few times. The chain recombines TRBV27 with TRBJ2-1, with TRBD1 matching over 8 bases. J lost 6 bases, V lost 5 bases, and 12 bases had no gene match. CDR1 is MNHEY, CDR2 SMNVEV, per germline (reference sequence). The CDR3 extends over 16 amino acids. CDR3 sequence: CASSTEGQVNVNEQFF. Written as DNA, the CDR3 is TGTGCCAGCAGTACCGAGGGACAGGTCAATGTCAATGAGCAGTTCTTC.

The V call is TRBV28, the J call TRBJ2-7; 8 nucleotides line up with TRBD2. The junction had 9 bases not matched to a gene; V was cut back by 3 bases and J by 11 bases. Germline V lookup: CDR1 MDHEN, CDR2 SYDVKM. CDR3 length: 13 amino acids. The CDR3 protein is CASSFRQGSGEYF. CDR3 sequence (DNA): TGTGCCAGCAGTTTTAGACAAGGTAGCGGGGAGTACTTC. Complete variable domain (other parts from reference TRBV28 and TRBJ2-7): DVKVTQSSRYLVKRTGEKVFLECVQDMDHENMFWYRQDPGLGLRLIYFSYDVKMKEKGDIPEGYSVSREKKERFSLILESASTNQTSMYLCASSFRQGSGEYFGPGTRLTVT.

This clone was recorded a few times. This chain uses TRBV9 with TRBJ2-5; TRBD1 might be the D (6 bases). Germline V CDR1 and CDR2: SGDLS, YYNGEE. CDR3 size: 16 residues. V lost 0 bases to trimming and J lost 4 bases, with 16 bases between them. CDR3 in amino acids: CASSVGTQTGLETQYF. The DNA for the CDR3 is TGTGCCAGCAGCGTAGGAACCCAAACAGGGTTAGAGACCCAGTACTTC.

This clone was observed a handful of times. The chain has TRBV6-5 and TRBJ2-7; 8 nucleotides agree with TRBD1. J lost 6 bases, V lost 2 bases, and 6 bases had no gene match. Germline V lookup: CDR1 MNHEY, CDR2 SVGAGI. This CDR3 region has 14 residues. The CDR3 is CASSYLTGALEQYF. CDR3 coding DNA: TGTGCCAGCAGTTACCTGACAGGGGCCCTCGAGCAGTACTTC.

This clone was recorded a few times. Other DNA sequences from this sample encode an identical CDR3 as well. The chain combines TRBV7-2 with TRBJ2-2; D unclear. CDR3 length: 14 amino acids. Germline V gene sequence: CDR1 SGHTA, CDR2 FQGNSA. Trimming removed 1 base at V and 2 bases at J, with 5 bases between. The DNA of the CDR3 is TGTGCCAGCAGCTTAGGACTCAACACCGGGGAGCTGTTTTTT. Translating gives CASSLGLNTGELFF.

This clone was seen a handful of times. The chain couples TRBV19 to TRBJ2-5; D gene ambiguous. The CDR3 totals 13 residues. CDR1 is LNHDA and CDR2 is SQIVND in the germline V gene (reference sequence). The germline V and J ends were trimmed by 0 bases and 1 base, with 3 bases remaining between them. The DNA of the CDR3 is TGTGCCAGTAGTATAGACCTCCAAGAGACCCAGTACTTC. As protein: CASSIDLQETQYF.

The chain recombines TRBV14 with TRBJ2-7; 13 bases match TRBD2. This CDR3 comprises 18 residues. Trimming removed 11 bases from V and 0 bases from J; junction bases left unmatched: 16. Germline loops: CDR1 SGHDN, CDR2 FVKESK. The CDR3 sequence: CAPLMELAGGPSSYEQYF. CDR3 nucleotide sequence: TGTGCCCCCCTGATGGAACTAGCGGGAGGGCCCAGCTCCTACGAGCAGTACTTC.

The chain uses TRBV5-1 and TRBJ2-5, with 9 nucleotides matching TRBD2. Germline-derived CDR1 and CDR2 are SGHRS and YFSETQ. CDR3 size: 15 residues. J lost 9 bases, V lost 4 bases, and 13 bases had no gene match. For the CDR3, the DNA is TGCGCCAGCAGCCCGGTAGCGGGAGCGGTCCGGGCCCAGTACTTC. This sequence encodes CASSPVAGAVRAQYF. The full variable domain, completed using reference TRBV5-1 and TRBJ2-5, is KAGVTQTPRYLIKTRGQQVTLSCSPISGHRSVSWYQQTPGQGLQFLFEYFSETQRNKGNFPGRFSGRQFSNSRSEMNVSTLELGDSALYLCASSPVAGAVRAQYFGPGTRLLVL.

There are a few counts of this clone. The chain carries TRBV11-1 and TRBJ2-1; D not certain. The CDR3 covers 12 residues. Germline-derived CDR1 and CDR2 are SGHAT and FQDESV (reference sequence). Trimming took off 4 bases at V and 5 bases at J, with 6 bases between the two ends. The CDR3 DNA reads as TGTGCCAGCAGCTCGCGCGACAATGAGCAGTTCTTC. This gives the protein CASSSRDNEQFF.

The V call is TRBV28, the J call TRBJ2-5; no reliable D call. Per germline, CDR1 MDHEN and CDR2 SYDVKM. Trimming cost V 2 bases and J 7 bases, with 8 bases left between them. The CDR3 is 12 amino acids. This CDR3 reads CASSLTQLTQYF. Written as DNA, the CDR3 is TGTGCCAGCAGTTTAACCCAGTTGACCCAGTACTTC.

The gene calls are TRBV9 and TRBJ2-7, with D perhaps TRBD2 (5 bases). V lost 3 bases and J 1 base, leaving 17 bases between the germline ends. CDR1 and CDR2 from the germline V gene are SGDLS and YYNGEE. The CDR3 is made up of 16 amino acids. CDR3 loop: CASSAGSGLQSYEQYF. DNA of the CDR3: TGTGCCAGCAGCGCGGGCAGTGGACTCCAATCCTACGAGCAGTACTTC. Together with reference TRBV9 and TRBJ2-7, the CDR3 gives the full variable domain: DSGVTQTPKHLITATGQRVTLRCSPRSGDLSVYWYQQSLDQGLQFLIQYYNGEERAKGNILERFSAQQFPDLHSELNLSSLELGDSALYFCASSAGSGLQSYEQYFGPGTRLTVT.

This clone has just a few counts. This chain connects TRBV28 to TRBJ2-5; D unclear. CDR1 and CDR2 (germline): MDHEN, SYDVKM. The CDR3 runs 14 residues. The V and J ends lost 1 base and 1 base respectively, with 7 bases between them. CDR3 in DNA: TGTGCCAGCAGTTTATTACCGGGCCAAGAGACCCAGTACTTC. As protein: CASSLLPGQETQYF.

This clone came up a few times. The CDR3 loop reads CASRRQGNQPQHF. CDR3 sequence (DNA): TGTGCCAGTAGAAGGCAGGGCAATCAGCCCCAGCATTTT. The genes are TRBV19 and TRBJ1-5; unclear D gene. The germline gives CDR1 LNHDA, CDR2 SQIVND (reference sequence). This CDR3 has 13 amino acids. The V gene lost 6 bases and the J gene lost 2 bases, with 8 bases spanning the gap.

This clone was seen a handful of times. V is TRBV30 and J is TRBJ2-1; 8 nucleotides align to TRBD2. Germline CDR1 is GTSNPN and CDR2 is SVGIG (reference sequence). This CDR3 is built from 14 residues. V lost 0 bases and J lost 7; bases outside the gene matches: 5. CDR3 sequence reads: CAWSVVSGTNEQFF. The CDR3 DNA reads as TGTGCCTGGAGTGTAGTTAGCGGGACTAATGAGCAGTTCTTC.

The chain has TRBV27 and TRBJ1-5; D gene uncertain. Germline V lookup: CDR1 MNHEY, CDR2 SMNVEV (reference sequence). The length of the CDR3 is 13 residues. V was trimmed by 6 bases and J by 0 bases, leaving 6 bases between them. CDR3 region: CASRRYSNQPQHF. The CDR3 region has the DNA TGTGCCAGCAGGAGATATAGCAATCAGCCCCAGCATTTT.

This clone was seen only once. This chain connects TRBV25-1 to TRBJ2-5; the match to TRBD2 covers 7 bases. Germline CDR1 reads MGHDK; CDR2 reads SYGVNS. The J segment lost 4 bases and the V segment lost 3 bases, leaving 5 bases of the junction unmatched. The CDR3 contains 14 residues. CDR3 amino acids: CASSDAGGGETQYF. The CDR3 coding sequence is TGTGCCAGCAGTGATGCTGGCGGGGGAGAGACCCAGTACTTC. Full variable domain (outside the CDR3, taken from reference TRBV25-1 and TRBJ2-5): EADIYQTPRYLVIGTGKKITLECSQTMGHDKMYWYQQDPGMELHLIHYSYGVNSTEKGDLSSESTVSRIRTEHFPLTLESARPSHTSQYLCASSDAGGGETQYFGPGTRLLVL.

Remarks on this clone: Its ends do not fully match the called genes, so a read error is possible. V gene TRBV7-9 combines with J gene TRBJ2-5; the D gene is possibly TRBD2 (5 bases). The CDR3 extends over 13 amino acids. In germline, CDR1 is SEHNR, CDR2 FQNEAQ (reference sequence). This CDR3 reads CASSLTEAGPPDF. The DNA of the CDR3 is TGTGCCAGCAGCTTAACGGAGGCGGGTCCTCCGGACTTC. Drawing the rest from reference TRBV7-9 and TRBJ2-5, the complete variable domain is DTGVSQNPRHKITKRGQNVTFRCDPISEHNRLYWYRQTLGQGPEFLTYFQNEAQLEKSRLLSDRFSAERPKGSFSTLEIQRTEQGDSAMYLCASSLTEAGPPDFGPGTRLLVL.

The chain couples TRBV7-2 to TRBJ2-7, with TRBD1 matching 11 bases. Germline V gene sequence: CDR1 SGHTA, CDR2 FQGNSA. The CDR3 consists of 15 residues. Trimming took 7 bases from V and 4 from J; bases not matched to a gene: 9. CDR3 sequence: CASTYSGTGGYEQYF. In DNA form, the CDR3 reads TGTGCCAGCACGTACTCCGGGACAGGGGGGTACGAGCAGTACTTC. The full variable domain, completed using reference TRBV7-2 and TRBJ2-7, is GAGVSQSPSNKVTEKGKDVELRCDPISGHTALYWYRQSLGQGLEFLIYFQGNSAPDKSGLPSDRFSAERTGGSVSTLTIQRTQQEDSAVYLCASTYSGTGGYEQYFGPGTRLTVT.

The chain uses TRBV28 and TRBJ2-5, with D possibly TRBD2 on 6 matching bases. Germline CDR1 is MDHEN and CDR2 is SYDVKM. Between the trimmed V and J ends, which lost 3 bases and 5 bases, there was a span of 13 bases. CDR3 length equals 14 residues. The CDR3 reads CASSFISAGETQYF. CDR3 in DNA: TGTGCCAGCAGTTTTATCAGCGCGGGGGAGACCCAGTACTTC. Variable domain in full (rest from reference TRBV28 and TRBJ2-5): DVKVTQSSRYLVKRTGEKVFLECVQDMDHENMFWYRQDPGLGLRLIYFSYDVKMKEKGDIPEGYSVSREKKERFSLILESASTNQTSMYLCASSFISAGETQYFGPGTRLLVL.

The chain couples TRBV28 to TRBJ2-7, with 9 nucleotides matching TRBD2. V lost 1 base to trimming and J lost 4 bases; unmatched junction nucleotides: 5. Germline loops: CDR1 MDHEN, CDR2 SYDVKM. This CDR3 has 15 amino acids. This CDR3 is CASSLSPSGKYEQYF. In DNA form, the CDR3 reads TGTGCCAGCAGTTTATCTCCTAGCGGGAAGTACGAGCAGTACTTC. The full variable domain, rest sourced from reference TRBV28 and TRBJ2-7, is DVKVTQSSRYLVKRTGEKVFLECVQDMDHENMFWYRQDPGLGLRLIYFSYDVKMKEKGDIPEGYSVSREKKERFSLILESASTNQTSMYLCASSLSPSGKYEQYFGPGTRLTVT.

V is TRBV10-3 and J is TRBJ2-5; 9 nucleotides agree with TRBD1. The length of the CDR3 is 15 residues. Germline assignment: CDR1 ENHRY and CDR2 SYGVKD. J was trimmed by 5 bases and V by 5 bases; bases with no gene match: 9. CDR3: CAISSSQGAGETQYF. The CDR3 DNA is TGTGCCATCAGTTCCTCACAGGGGGCAGGGGAGACCCAGTACTTC.

The chain joins TRBV6-5 to TRBJ2-1, with 7 positions matching TRBD2. CDR3 length: 15 residues. CDR1 and CDR2 (germline): MNHEY, SVGAGI. The ends lost 3 bases at V and 5 bases at J; junction bases unmatched: 7. Here the CDR3 DNA reads TGTGCCAGCAGTTATCCCAGCGGGGCTAACAATGAGCAGTTCTTC. Translating it yields CASSYPSGANNEQFF.

J is TRBJ1-4 and V is TRBV4-1; TRBD1 aligns across 9 bases. The V gene's germline CDR1 is MGHRA and CDR2 YSYEKL. Trimming cost V 5 bases and J 5 bases; bases outside gene matches: 6. This CDR3 region has 15 residues. The DNA of the CDR3 is TGCGCCAGCAGCAAGCCCGGGACAGGGAATGAAAAACTGTTTTTT. Translating it yields CASSKPGTGNEKLFF.

The V gene is TRBV30, the J gene TRBJ2-7, with 8 nucleotides matching TRBD2. CDR3 length: 14 amino acids. With 3 bases clipped from V and 2 bases from J, the junction kept 6 bases outside the gene matches. Germline-derived CDR1 and CDR2 are GTSNPN and SVGIG (reference sequence). The CDR3 loop is CAWRASGLTYEQYF. The CDR3 bases are TGTGCCTGGAGGGCTAGCGGGCTAACCTACGAGCAGTACTTC.

The chain uses TRBV27 and TRBJ2-5; TRBD2 matches at 7 bases. The CDR3 spans 12 residues. The V segment lost 8 bases and the J segment 5 bases; nucleotides outside the gene matches: 5. CDR1 is MNHEY, CDR2 SMNVEV, per germline (reference sequence). Written as DNA, the CDR3 is TGTGCCAGCTGGACTAGAGGGGAGACCCAGTACTTC. Translated, it gives CASWTRGETQYF.